This TCR beta chain was observed in a study of OX40 agonist ivuxolimab in advanced cancers. Study-level points and caveats: On average, CD8+ T cells showed a greater number of expanded clones than CD4+.

Concerning this clone itself: The antigen is unknown.

Generated by immunoSEQ multiplex PCR, the TCRdb table keeps only in-frame clones and is missing some. This repertoire shows approximately 70,000 clones, 88% found once; its top ten account for around 0.97%. Germline CDR1 reads MGHDK; CDR2 reads SYGVNS. This CDR3 region has 15 residues. With 4 bases removed from V and 4 bases from J, the gap between germline ends came to 15 bases. This specimen was CD4+ or CD8+ T cells sorted from blood, taken in a trial of the OX40 agonist ivuxolimab. This clonotype was obtained from an adult with an advanced solid tumor such as melanoma, head and neck, liver or kidney cancer. This chain joins TRBV25-1 and TRBJ2-3; possibly TRBD1 for D (5 bases). CDR3 nucleotide sequence: TGTGCCAGCAGTGCCAGGGTAGGGCAGGCAGATACGCAGTATTTT. It specifies CASSARVGQADTQYF.